Each of the 23 T cell receptor beta chains below was sequenced from the same sample in a study of CD8 T cells in Susac syndrome. Random hexamers were used to reverse transcribe 0.5 to 1 ug of RNA. TCRdb re-called the immunoSEQ multiplex PCR reads with MiXCR, one entry per CDR3 protein. The table records some 250,000 distinct CDR3 sequences, about 96% of them present only once. Sample: CD4+ T cells from PBMCs. These receptors were collected from a human donor with Susac syndrome.

The chain employs TRBV6-5 and TRBJ2-7; D is tentatively TRBD1 or TRBD2 (5 bases each). Trimming took off 10 bases at V and 1 base at J, with 17 bases between the two ends. Germline loops: CDR1 MNHEY, CDR2 SVGAGI. CDR3 length: 14 residues. CDR3 sequence reads: CATRSPGASYEQYF. CDR3 nucleotide sequence: TGTGCCACCAGATCCCCCGGGGCTTCCTACGAGCAGTACTTC.

The chain has TRBV9 and TRBJ2-6; D may match TRBD1 or TRBD2 (5 bases each). V lost 2 bases to trimming and J lost 0 bases, with 12 bases between them. This CDR3 region has 17 residues. In germline, CDR1 is SGDLS, CDR2 YYNGEE. The CDR3 is CASSVNPGTSGANVLTF. In DNA, the CDR3 is TGTGCCAGCAGCGTGAATCCGGGGACCTCTGGGGCCAACGTCCTGACTTTC.

The CDR3 DNA is TGTGCCAGCAGATATCAGACAGGGTCGAACACTGAAGCTTTCTTT. Translating it yields CASRYQTGSNTEAFF. J is TRBJ1-1 and V is TRBV11-1, with 7 nucleotides matching TRBD1. The length of the CDR3 is 15 residues. Germline assignment: CDR1 SGHAT and CDR2 FQDESV (reference sequence). V dropped 6 bases and J dropped 1; count of bases not matched to a gene: 8.

In its sample, this clonotype was seen a few times. This rearrangement joins TRBV18 to TRBJ2-7; unclear D gene. This CDR3 has 13 amino acids. CDR1 is KGHSH, CDR2 LQKENI, per germline. The V gene lost 1 base and the J gene lost 3 bases, with 7 bases spanning the gap. In DNA form, the CDR3 reads TGTGCCAGCTCACCACGCCAGGTCTACGAGCAGTACTTC. It translates to CASSPRQVYEQYF.

The chain recombines TRBV28 with TRBJ1-1, with 8 bases identical to TRBD1. This CDR3 region has 17 residues. Germline V gene sequence: CDR1 MDHEN, CDR2 SYDVKM. V shed 1 base, J shed 4 bases, and the junction held 11 bases outside the gene matches. For the CDR3, the DNA is TGTGCCAGCAGTTTATTTCCCGGACAGGGTTTGGGCACTGAAGCTTTCTTT. As protein: CASSLFPGQGLGTEAFF.

This clonotype has only one observation. This chain joins TRBV27 and TRBJ1-2; D unclear. CDR3 size: 15 residues. V shed 4 bases and J shed 4 bases, with 16 bases lying between them. Germline CDR1 is MNHEY and CDR2 is SMNVEV (reference sequence). CDR3 loop: CASSSGSLLGYGYTF. The DNA of the CDR3 is TGTGCCAGCAGTTCAGGATCCCTCCTTGGCTATGGCTACACCTTC.

The chain links TRBV24-1 to TRBJ1-2, with D possibly being TRBD1 (5 bases). This CDR3 comprises 12 residues. The V and J ends lost 7 bases and 4 bases respectively, with 9 bases between them. CDR1 is KGHDR, CDR2 SFDVKD, per germline. The DNA of the CDR3 is TGTGCCACCAGGGGACGTCTCTATGGCTACACCTTC. This gives the protein CATRGRLYGYTF.

This chain connects TRBV20-1 to TRBJ2-5; 10 bases are shared with TRBD2. The CDR3 runs to 16 residues. CDR1 and CDR2 (germline): DFQATT, SNEGSKA (reference sequence). V lost 2 bases to trimming and J lost 1 base; unmatched junction nucleotides: 7. The CDR3 sequence is CSARPRLAGLQETQYF. Here the CDR3 DNA reads TGCAGTGCTAGACCAAGACTAGCGGGCCTCCAAGAGACCCAGTACTTC.

The sample holds a few counts of this clonotype. CDR3: CASSLDRAGDTQYF. CDR3 DNA sequence: TGTGCCAGCAGTCTCGACAGGGCCGGAGATACGCAGTATTTT. V usage is TRBV27 and J usage is TRBJ2-3, with 7 positions matching TRBD1. The J segment lost 5 bases and the V segment lost 5 bases, leaving 7 bases of the junction unmatched. CDR3 length: 14 residues. The germline V gene has CDR1 MNHEY and CDR2 SMNVEV (reference sequence).

This chain uses TRBV6-5 with TRBJ1-2; no clear D gene. V lost 4 bases and J 2 bases, leaving 8 bases between the germline ends. Germline lookup yields CDR1 MNHEY and CDR2 SVGAGI. CDR3 length: 13 residues. The CDR3 reads CASSLTENYGYTF. CDR3 nucleotides: TGTGCCAGCAGTTTAACAGAGAACTATGGCTACACCTTC.

A single count supports this clonotype. The gene calls are TRBV4-1 and TRBJ2-5, with a weak D call TRBD2 (5 bases). V lost 0 bases to trimming and J lost 6 bases, with 14 bases between them. There are 15 residues in the CDR3. CDR1 and CDR2 from the germline V gene are MGHRA and YSYEKL. The CDR3 loop reads CASSQDFSGFKTQYF. CDR3 sequence (DNA): TGCGCCAGCAGCCAAGATTTCAGCGGCTTCAAGACCCAGTACTTC.

The V gene is TRBV6-6, the J gene TRBJ1-1, with D maybe TRBD1 (5 bases). Per germline, CDR1 MNHNY and CDR2 SVGAGI (reference sequence). Trimming took off 5 bases at V and 3 bases at J, with 13 bases between the two ends. The CDR3 is made up of 14 amino acids. CDR3 sequence: CASSPRVRDTEAFF. In DNA form, the CDR3 reads TGTGCCAGCAGTCCCAGGGTACGGGACACTGAAGCTTTCTTT.

The CDR3 reads CASSQNPGSYEQYF. For the CDR3, the DNA is TGTGCCAGCAGCCAAAACCCGGGCTCCTACGAGCAGTACTTC. The genes are TRBV3-1 and TRBJ2-7; D is unclear. The CDR3 is made up of 14 amino acids. CDR1 is LGHDT and CDR2 is YNNKEL in the germline V gene (reference sequence). Trimming cost V 2 bases and J 0 bases, with 8 bases left between them.

The chain carries TRBV20-1 and TRBJ2-1, with unresolved D. The CDR3 runs 15 residues. Trimming took off 2 bases at V and 0 bases at J, with 11 bases between the two ends. In germline, CDR1 is DFQATT, CDR2 SNEGSKA (reference sequence). CDR3 sequence reads: CSARSAESSYNEQFF. DNA for the CDR3: TGCAGTGCTAGATCAGCCGAGAGCTCCTACAATGAGCAGTTCTTC.

This chain connects TRBV4-1 to TRBJ2-3, with D possibly matching TRBD2 (5 bases). Trimming removed 5 bases from V and 6 bases from J, with 12 bases in between. The CDR3 is 13 amino acids. Germline V lookup: CDR1 MGHRA, CDR2 YSYEKL. CDR3 protein: CASSWTPRDTQYF. DNA of the CDR3: TGCGCCAGCAGCTGGACTCCCCGGGATACGCAGTATTTT.

This chain joins TRBV20-1 and TRBJ1-1; D is possibly TRBD1 (5 bases). CDR1 DFQATT and CDR2 SNEGSKA come from the germline V gene (reference sequence). The ends were cut back, 2 bases at V and 1 base at J, with 8 bases in the middle. The CDR3 contains 13 residues. CDR3 bases: TGCAGTGCTAGATCCAGGGCGAACACTGAAGCTTTCTTT. The encoded protein is CSARSRANTEAFF.

The gene calls are TRBV5-1 and TRBJ2-5, with D hard to call. Germline-derived CDR1 and CDR2 are SGHRS and YFSETQ. The CDR3 totals 16 residues. Trimming took off 5 bases at V and 5 bases at J, with 22 bases between the two ends. Here the CDR3 reads CASRPDGLVRWETQYF. DNA for the CDR3: TGCGCCAGCAGACCCGACGGTCTAGTTCGGTGGGAGACCCAGTACTTC.

The V call is TRBV7-9, the J call TRBJ1-5; a weak D match, TRBD1 (5 bases). Germline V gives CDR1 SEHNR, CDR2 FQNEAQ (reference sequence). The CDR3 has 15 amino acids. Trimming removed 3 bases from V and 2 bases from J, with 11 bases in between. This chain's CDR3 is CASSFSGDRNQPQHF. The DNA of the CDR3 is TGTGCCAGCAGCTTTTCGGGGGACCGCAATCAGCCCCAGCATTTT.

The J gene is TRBJ2-7, the V gene TRBV15, with unresolved D. The germline V gene has CDR1 LNHNV and CDR2 YYDKDF (reference sequence). The length of the CDR3 is 12 residues. Trimming took off 0 bases at V and 6 bases at J, with 6 bases between the two ends. CDR3: CATSRDLGEQYF. The CDR3 DNA is TGTGCCACCAGCAGAGATCTCGGCGAGCAGTACTTC.

This chain links TRBV4-1 with TRBJ2-1; 7 positions match TRBD2. Germline V gene lookup returns CDR1 MGHRA and CDR2 YSYEKL. V lost 3 bases, J lost 15 bases, and 8 bases stayed unmatched. The CDR3 spans 12 residues. The CDR3, as DNA: TGCGCCAGCAGCCAGGCGAAGCGGGAACGGTTCTTC. Residues: CASSQAKRERFF.

This chain uses TRBV12-3 or TRBV12-4 with TRBJ2-3; TRBD2 agrees at 7 bases. The CDR3 consists of 14 residues. The V segment lost 6 bases and the J segment 0 bases; nucleotides outside the gene matches: 3. CDR3 protein: CASRRLASTDTQYF. CDR3 bases: TGTGCCAGCAGGAGACTAGCAAGCACAGATACGCAGTATTTT.

The chain is built from TRBV13 and TRBJ2-2; TRBD2 matches 7 bases. The CDR3 extends over 16 amino acids. Germline loops: CDR1 PRHDT, CDR2 FYEKMQ (reference sequence). V was clipped by 2 bases and J by 0 bases; unmatched bases: 3. The CDR3 sequence is CASSLSLAANTGELFF. The DNA for the CDR3 is TGTGCCAGCAGCTTATCTCTAGCGGCGAACACCGGGGAGCTGTTTTTT.

This sequence joins TRBV24-1 and TRBJ1-5, with D uncertain. Germline CDR1 and CDR2: KGHDR and SFDVKD. The CDR3 has 13 amino acids. Trimming took 4 bases from V and 4 from J, leaving 7 bases between them. CDR3 region: CATSESRNQPQHF. Here the CDR3 DNA reads TGTGCCACCAGTGAAAGTAGGAATCAGCCCCAGCATTTT.